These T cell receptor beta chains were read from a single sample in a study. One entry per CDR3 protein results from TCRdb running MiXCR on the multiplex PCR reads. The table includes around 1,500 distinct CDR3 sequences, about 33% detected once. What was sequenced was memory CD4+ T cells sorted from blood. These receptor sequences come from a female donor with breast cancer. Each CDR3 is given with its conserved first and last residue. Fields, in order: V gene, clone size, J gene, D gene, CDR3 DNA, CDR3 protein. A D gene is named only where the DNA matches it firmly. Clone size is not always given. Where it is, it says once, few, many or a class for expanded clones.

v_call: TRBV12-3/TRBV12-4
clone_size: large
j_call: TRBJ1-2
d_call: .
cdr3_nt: TGTGCCAGCAGTCGTAGTTCCGGCTACACCTTC
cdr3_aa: CASSRSSGYTF

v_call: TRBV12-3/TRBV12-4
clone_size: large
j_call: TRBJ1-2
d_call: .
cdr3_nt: TGTGCCAGCAGTTCCCTGGGGACAAAGCATGGCTACACCTTC
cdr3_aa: CASSSLGTKHGYTF

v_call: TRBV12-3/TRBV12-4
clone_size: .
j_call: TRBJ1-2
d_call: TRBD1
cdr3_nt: TGTGCCAGCAGCTCCGGGACAGGGTTGGGTGGCTACACCTTC
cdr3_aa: CASSSGTGLGGYTF

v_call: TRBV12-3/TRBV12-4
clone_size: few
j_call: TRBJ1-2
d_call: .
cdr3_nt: TGTGCCAGCAGTGGCTGGTGGCAGAACTATGGCTACACCTTC
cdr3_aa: CASSGWWQNYGYTF

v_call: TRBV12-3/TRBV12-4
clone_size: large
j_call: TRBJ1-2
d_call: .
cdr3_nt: TGTGCCAGCAGTTCCGGACACACGTATGGCTACACCTTC
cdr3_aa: CASSSGHTYGYTF

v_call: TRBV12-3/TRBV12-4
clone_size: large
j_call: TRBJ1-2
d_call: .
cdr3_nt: TGTGCCAGCAGGCAAGGACACTACTATGGCTACACCTTC
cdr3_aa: CASRQGHYYGYTF

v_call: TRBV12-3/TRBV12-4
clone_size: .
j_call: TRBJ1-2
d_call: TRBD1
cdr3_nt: TGTGCCAGCAGTTCCCGGACAGGGTATGGCTACACCTTC
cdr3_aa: CASSSRTGYGYTF

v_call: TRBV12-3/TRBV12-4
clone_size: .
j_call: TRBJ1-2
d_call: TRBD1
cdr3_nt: TGTGCCAGCACCTGGGACAGGGGATGGCGTGGCTACACCTTC
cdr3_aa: CASTWDRGWRGYTF

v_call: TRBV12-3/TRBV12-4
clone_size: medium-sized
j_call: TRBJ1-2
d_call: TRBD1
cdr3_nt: TGTGCCAGCAGTCCCGCCACCGGGACAGAGGGTGGCTACACCTTC
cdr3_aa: CASSPATGTEGGYTF

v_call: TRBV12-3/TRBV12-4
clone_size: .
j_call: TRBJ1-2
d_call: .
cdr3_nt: TGTGCCAGCAGCCGGGACGTTCTCGGCGGCTATGGCTACACCTTC
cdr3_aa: CASSRDVLGGYGYTF

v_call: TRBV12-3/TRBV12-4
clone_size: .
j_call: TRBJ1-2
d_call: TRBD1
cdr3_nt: TGTGCCAGCAGCAGACAGGGCATAGCTAACTATGGCTACACCTTC
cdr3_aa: CASSRQGIANYGYTF